This T cell receptor (beta chain) is from a study of cytomegalovirus exposure and HLA in healthy donors. Germline CDR1 is MGHRA and CDR2 is YSYEKL. This CDR3 contains 14 residues. The V and J ends lost 3 bases and 9 bases respectively, with 15 bases between them. The PCR employed 60 Vbeta primers together with 13 Jbeta primers. Generated by immunoSEQ multiplex PCR, the TCRdb table keeps only in-frame clones and is missing some. The clone table shows about 130,000 clones, with the ten largest holding approximately 1.7%. The gene calls are TRBV4-1 and TRBJ2-1, with unresolved D. The sequencing sample was made of PBMCs. The clonotype was recovered from a man aged 18 to 29 in good health and CMV-seronegative. Written as DNA, the CDR3 is TGCGCCAGCAGCCAGGGCGTTCGAGCAGTTGAGCAGTTCTTC. It translates to CASSQGVRAVEQFF.